This entry lists 21 T cell receptor beta chains sequenced from one sample in a study of blood T cell repertoires in COVID-19. Profiling relied on immunoSEQ multiplex PCR, and the TCRdb table lists in-frame clones only, not all of them. The sample includes around 150,000 clones, 70% to 90% of them seen just once. Material: peripheral blood. The origin of the receptors is a man aged 55 to 69 with acute or convalescent COVID-19.

The chain has TRBV30 and TRBJ1-1; unclear D gene. V was pared by 1 base and J by 1 base, with 7 bases between. CDR1 and CDR2 (germline): GTSNPN, SVGIG (reference sequence). This CDR3 region has 13 residues. In DNA, the CDR3 is TGTGCCTGGAGTGCCGAGGGGAACACTGAAGCTTTCTTT. Its protein is CAWSAEGNTEAFF. The full variable domain, rest sourced from reference TRBV30 and TRBJ1-1, is SQTIHQWPATLVQPVGSPLSLECTVEGTSNPNLYWYRQAAGRGLQLLFYSVGIGQISSEVPQNLSASRPQDRQFILSSKKLLLSDSGFYLCAWSAEGNTEAFFGQGTRLTVV.

The rearrangement uses TRBV10-3 and TRBJ1-3, with D uncertain. V lost 2 bases, J lost 4 bases, and 15 bases lay in between. In germline, CDR1 is ENHRY, CDR2 SYGVKD. The CDR3 loop spans 16 amino acids. CDR3 protein: CAISEGRTGRGNTIYF. DNA of the CDR3: TGTGCCATCAGTGAGGGCCGTACGGGTAGAGGAAACACCATATATTTT.

The rearrangement links TRBV6-4 to TRBJ2-1; 8 nucleotides agree with TRBD2. This CDR3 contains 15 residues. Germline loops: CDR1 MRHNA, CDR2 SNTAGT. Losses at the gene ends were 6 bases for V and 1 base for J; bases not matched to a gene: 5. CDR3 coding DNA: TGTGCCAGCAGCACTACTAGCGGTTCCTACAATGAGCAGTTCTTC. Translating gives CASSTTSGSYNEQFF.

The chain couples TRBV28 to TRBJ1-2, with 7 bases that match TRBD1. V dropped 5 bases and J dropped 3; count of bases not matched to a gene: 6. Per the germline V gene, CDR1 is MDHEN and CDR2 is SYDVKM. This CDR3 has 14 residues. The CDR3 DNA reads as TGTGCCAGCAGTGCTCCGGGACAGTACTATGGCTACACCTTC. It codes for CASSAPGQYYGYTF.

This chain links TRBV6-5 with TRBJ1-1; 9 bases map to TRBD1. Per the germline V gene, CDR1 is MNHEY and CDR2 is SVGAGI. Trimming cost V 3 bases and J 2 bases; bases outside gene matches: 7. CDR3 length: 16 amino acids. The CDR3 reads CASSYAPGQGNTEAFF. The CDR3 DNA reads as TGTGCCAGCAGTTATGCCCCGGGACAGGGTAACACTGAAGCTTTCTTT.

The chain employs TRBV28 and TRBJ1-5; TRBD1 matches 9 bases. V shed 5 bases and J 5 bases; nucleotides not matched to a gene: 7. The CDR3 runs 15 residues. Germline V gene lookup returns CDR1 MDHEN and CDR2 SYDVKM. As DNA, the CDR3 is TGTGCCAGCAGTGCGGGACAGGGACGCCATCAGCCCCAGCATTTT. Amino acids: CASSAGQGRHQPQHF.

This sequence joins TRBV19 and TRBJ1-2; possibly TRBD1 for D (6 bases). The CDR3 contains 13 residues. V was clipped by 3 bases and J by 2 bases, with 7 bases between them. CDR1 is LNHDA, CDR2 SQIVND, per germline (reference sequence). The CDR3: CASSMGQNYGYTF. The CDR3 DNA reads TGTGCCAGTAGTATGGGACAAAACTATGGCTACACCTTC.

The table lists this clone with a count of one. The V and J genes are TRBV19 and TRBJ1-1; the D gene is possibly TRBD1 (6 bases). Per the germline V gene, CDR1 is LNHDA and CDR2 is SQIVND (reference sequence). The CDR3 sequence is 16 residues long. Trimming pared 6 bases from V and 1 base from J, leaving 18 bases between. CDR3 nucleotides: TGTGCCAGTAGGGGGGCCCGAGTAGGTTGGAACACTGAAGCTTTCTTT. It is translated as CASRGARVGWNTEAFF. The full variable domain, rest sourced from reference TRBV19 and TRBJ1-1, is DGGITQSPKYLFRKEGQNVTLSCEQNLNHDAMYWYRQDPGQGLRLIYYSQIVNDFQKGDIAEGYSVSREKKESFPLTVTSAQKNPTAFYLCASRGARVGWNTEAFFGQGTRLTVV.

The chain employs TRBV9 and TRBJ2-1; 8 bases are shared with TRBD2. The CDR3 totals 16 residues. The germline V gene encodes CDR1 SGDLS and CDR2 YYNGEE. V was pared by 4 bases and J by 4 bases, with 10 bases of the junction left unmatched. The CDR3 here is CASSPPGAGGYNEQFF. The DNA of the CDR3 is TGTGCCAGCAGCCCCCCTGGGGCGGGAGGTTACAATGAGCAGTTCTTC.

This rearrangement joins TRBV7-3 to TRBJ2-5, with 8 bases lining up with TRBD1. The germline gives CDR1 SGHTA, CDR2 FQGTGA. Germline trimming cut 5 bases from V and 4 bases from J; bases unmatched to any gene: 6. The CDR3 sequence is 14 residues long. The CDR3 DNA is TGTGCCAGCAGCCCTGACAGGGGTCGAGAGACCCAGTACTTC. Translated: CASSPDRGRETQYF.

This clone was observed a handful of times. This chain uses TRBV5-1 with TRBJ2-1; TRBD1 agrees at 8 bases. CDR1 SGHRS and CDR2 YFSETQ come from the germline V gene. J was trimmed by 7 bases and V by 4 bases; bases with no gene match: 10. The CDR3 has 15 amino acids. The CDR3 region is CASSRTVDRANEQFF. The CDR3 DNA reads TGCGCCAGCAGCCGGACCGTGGACAGGGCGAATGAGCAGTTCTTC.

In its sample, this clone was seen once. This sequence joins TRBV24-1 and TRBJ1-2; 8 nucleotides agree with TRBD1. The V segment lost 0 bases and the J segment 7 bases; nucleotides outside the gene matches: 3. The CDR3 consists of 14 residues. The germline CDR1 and CDR2 sequences are KGHDR and SFDVKD. The CDR3 here is CATSDLPGGVGYTF. The DNA of the CDR3 is TGTGCCACCAGTGATTTGCCAGGGGGCGTTGGCTACACCTTC.

The chain links TRBV7-2 to TRBJ2-3; maybe TRBD1 (5 bases). CDR3 length: 17 amino acids. Germline values: CDR1 SGHTA, CDR2 FQGNSA. The ends were cut back, 1 base at V and 1 base at J, with 15 bases in the middle. The CDR3 spells CASSLEGIGAGTDTQYF. The CDR3 bases are TGTGCCAGCAGCTTAGAAGGGATTGGGGCAGGCACAGATACGCAGTATTTT.

The V call is TRBV2, the J call TRBJ1-1; TRBD1 agrees at 8 bases. This CDR3 is built from 15 residues. Unmatched junction bases numbered 8, after V lost 7 bases and J lost 1 base. CDR1 and CDR2 from the germline V gene are SNHLY and FYNNEI. The CDR3 DNA sequence: TGTGCCAGCAACCGACAGGGGAGTGGGAACACTGAAGCTTTCTTT. Residues: CASNRQGSGNTEAFF.

The chain combines TRBV11-3 with TRBJ1-1; 7 bases line up with TRBD1. V lost 0 bases, J lost 5 bases, and 0 bases stayed unmatched. From germline, CDR1 is SGHNT and CDR2 YENEEA. The CDR3 runs 13 residues. CDR3 nucleotide sequence: TGTGCCAGCAGCTTAGAACAGGGGACTGAAGCTTTCTTT. This sequence encodes CASSLEQGTEAFF.

V is TRBV6-6 and J is TRBJ1-5; D perhaps matches TRBD1 (6 bases). The CDR3 loop spans 13 amino acids. Trimming shortened V by 5 bases and J by 4 bases, and 9 bases separated the two germline ends. CDR1 is MNHNY, CDR2 SVGAGI, per germline (reference sequence). The CDR3 DNA sequence: TGTGCCAGCAGTAGGACAGATAATCAGCCCCAGCATTTT. Translated, it gives CASSRTDNQPQHF.

J is TRBJ2-3 and V is TRBV3-1 (or the pseudogene TRBV3-2); D remains ambiguous. CDR3 length: 12 amino acids. The germline V gene encodes CDR1 LGHDT and CDR2 YNNKEL (reference sequence). The V and J ends lost 4 bases and 6 bases respectively, with 8 bases between them. The CDR3 region is CASSPYEDTQYF. CDR3 sequence (DNA): TGTGCCAGCAGCCCCTATGAGGATACGCAGTATTTT.

J is TRBJ1-5 and V is TRBV28, with D unclear. The CDR3 loop spans 18 amino acids. V was cut by 2 bases and J by 7 bases, with 24 bases left in between. The germline V gene has CDR1 MDHEN and CDR2 SYDVKM. The CDR3 region has the DNA TGTGCCAGCAGTTTAACGAGGACCGGCAGGCAGGAGCGGCAGCCCCAGCATTTT. Translated, it gives CASSLTRTGRQERQPQHF.

This clone has just one count. The CDR3 protein is CASSHRQATNEKLFF. CDR3 in DNA: TGCGCCAGCAGCCATCGACAGGCAACTAATGAAAAACTGTTTTTT. This chain joins TRBV5-1 and TRBJ1-4; possibly TRBD1 for D (6 bases). The germline CDR1 and CDR2 sequences are SGHRS and YFSETQ. This CDR3 is 15 amino acids long. Trimming took off 4 bases at V and 0 bases at J, with 10 bases between the two ends.

CDR3 DNA: TGTGCCTGGAGTGAAAGTCGGGGCTACACCTTC. It codes for CAWSESRGYTF. The J gene is TRBJ1-2, the V gene TRBV30; D is undetermined. Between the trimmed V and J ends, which lost 1 base and 8 bases, there was a span of 8 bases. The germline V gene encodes CDR1 GTSNPN and CDR2 SVGIG (reference sequence). The CDR3 runs 11 residues.

The chain uses TRBV19 and TRBJ2-1, with 8 bases matching TRBD2. Germline lookup yields CDR1 LNHDA and CDR2 SQIVND (reference sequence). The CDR3 consists of 15 residues. V dropped 5 bases and J dropped 6; count of bases not matched to a gene: 9. CDR3 sequence: CASSPPGTRGNEQFF. Here the CDR3 DNA reads TGTGCCAGTAGTCCCCCCGGGACTAGGGGCAATGAGCAGTTCTTC.